This entry describes one T cell receptor beta chain. This entry is derived from a study of blood T cell repertoires in COVID-19. Looking at the study overall: From the United States, Italy and Spain came samples of acute and convalescent COVID-19. Sources were T cells, B-cell-depleted T cells, or PBMCs; the material itself was cDNA or gDNA.

Authors' processing steps: Researchers report that nucleated cell counts were estimated from reference gene primer amplification. TCRdb keeps only in-frame clones here, not all; method: immunoSEQ multiplex PCR. The V and J calls and clone size come from that table; D and trimming were worked out from the DNA. Among about 260,000 clones, around 84% were seen once, and the ten largest hold around 4%. In germline, CDR1 is MDHEN, CDR2 SYDVKM. Trimming at V came to 5 bases and at J to 7 bases, leaving 7 bases not matched to a gene. This CDR3 comprises 16 residues. The chain employs TRBV28 and TRBJ2-5, with 16 bases identical to TRBD2. Sequenced material: peripheral blood. The source is a man aged 60-69 years with acute or convalescent COVID-19. CDR3 sequence (DNA): TGTGCCAGCAGTCCGGGACTAGCGGGAGGGTTGAGGACCCAGTACTTC. This gives the protein CASSPGLAGGLRTQYF.